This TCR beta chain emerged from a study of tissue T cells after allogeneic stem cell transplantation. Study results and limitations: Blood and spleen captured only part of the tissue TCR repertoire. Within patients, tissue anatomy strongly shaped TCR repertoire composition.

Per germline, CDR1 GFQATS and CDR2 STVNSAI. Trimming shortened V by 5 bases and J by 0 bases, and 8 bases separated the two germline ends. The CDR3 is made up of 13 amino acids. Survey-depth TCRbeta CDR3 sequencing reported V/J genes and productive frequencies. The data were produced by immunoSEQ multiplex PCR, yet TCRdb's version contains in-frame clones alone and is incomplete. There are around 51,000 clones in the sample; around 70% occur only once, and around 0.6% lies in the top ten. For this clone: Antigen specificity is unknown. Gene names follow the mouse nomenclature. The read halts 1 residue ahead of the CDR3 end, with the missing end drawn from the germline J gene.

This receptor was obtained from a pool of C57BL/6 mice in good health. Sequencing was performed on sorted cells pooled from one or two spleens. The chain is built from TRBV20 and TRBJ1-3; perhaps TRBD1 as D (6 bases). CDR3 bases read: TGTGGTGCTTGGACAGTTTCTGGAAATACGCTCTAT. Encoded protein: CGAWTVSGNTLY. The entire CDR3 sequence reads CGAWTVSGNTLYF.